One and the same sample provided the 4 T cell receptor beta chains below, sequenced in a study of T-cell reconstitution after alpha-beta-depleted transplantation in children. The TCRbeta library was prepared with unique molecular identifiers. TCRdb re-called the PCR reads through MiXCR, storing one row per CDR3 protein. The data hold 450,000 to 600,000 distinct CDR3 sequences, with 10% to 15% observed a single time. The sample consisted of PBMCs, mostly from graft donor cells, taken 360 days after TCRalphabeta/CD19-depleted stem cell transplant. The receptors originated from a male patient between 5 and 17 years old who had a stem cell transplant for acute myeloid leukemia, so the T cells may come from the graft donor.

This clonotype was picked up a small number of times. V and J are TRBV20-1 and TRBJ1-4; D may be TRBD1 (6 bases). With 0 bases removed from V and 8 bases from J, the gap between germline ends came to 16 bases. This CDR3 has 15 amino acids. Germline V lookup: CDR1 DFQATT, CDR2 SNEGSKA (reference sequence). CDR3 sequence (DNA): TGCAGTGCTAGAGATGAGGGGGAGGTCCGGGAAAAACTGTTTTTT. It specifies CSARDEGEVREKLFF.

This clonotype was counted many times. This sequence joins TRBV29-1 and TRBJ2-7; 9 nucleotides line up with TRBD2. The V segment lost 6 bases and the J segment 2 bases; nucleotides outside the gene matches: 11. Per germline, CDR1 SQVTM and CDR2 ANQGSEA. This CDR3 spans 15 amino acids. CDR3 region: CSVMGSGRKTYEQYF. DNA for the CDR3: TGCAGCGTGATGGGGAGCGGGAGGAAGACCTACGAGCAGTACTTC.

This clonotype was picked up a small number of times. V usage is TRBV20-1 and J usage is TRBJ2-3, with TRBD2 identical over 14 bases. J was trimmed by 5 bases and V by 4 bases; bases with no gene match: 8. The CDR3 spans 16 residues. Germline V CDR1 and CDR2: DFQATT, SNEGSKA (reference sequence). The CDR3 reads CSATNPGTSGRDTQYF. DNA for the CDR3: TGCAGTGCTACCAACCCCGGGACTAGCGGGAGAGATACGCAGTATTTT.

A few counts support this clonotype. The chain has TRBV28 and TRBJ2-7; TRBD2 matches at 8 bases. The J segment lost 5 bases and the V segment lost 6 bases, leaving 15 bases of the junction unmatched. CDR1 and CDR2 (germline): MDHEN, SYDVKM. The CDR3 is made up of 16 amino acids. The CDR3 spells CASSTPTGTRRHEQYF. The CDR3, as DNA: TGTGCCAGCAGCACGCCGACCGGGACTAGGCGTCACGAGCAGTACTTC. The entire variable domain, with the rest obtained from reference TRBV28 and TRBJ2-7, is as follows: DVKVTQSSRYLVKRTGEKVFLECVQDMDHENMFWYRQDPGLGLRLIYFSYDVKMKEKGDIPEGYSVSREKKERFSLILESASTNQTSMYLCASSTPTGTRRHEQYFGPGTRLTVT.